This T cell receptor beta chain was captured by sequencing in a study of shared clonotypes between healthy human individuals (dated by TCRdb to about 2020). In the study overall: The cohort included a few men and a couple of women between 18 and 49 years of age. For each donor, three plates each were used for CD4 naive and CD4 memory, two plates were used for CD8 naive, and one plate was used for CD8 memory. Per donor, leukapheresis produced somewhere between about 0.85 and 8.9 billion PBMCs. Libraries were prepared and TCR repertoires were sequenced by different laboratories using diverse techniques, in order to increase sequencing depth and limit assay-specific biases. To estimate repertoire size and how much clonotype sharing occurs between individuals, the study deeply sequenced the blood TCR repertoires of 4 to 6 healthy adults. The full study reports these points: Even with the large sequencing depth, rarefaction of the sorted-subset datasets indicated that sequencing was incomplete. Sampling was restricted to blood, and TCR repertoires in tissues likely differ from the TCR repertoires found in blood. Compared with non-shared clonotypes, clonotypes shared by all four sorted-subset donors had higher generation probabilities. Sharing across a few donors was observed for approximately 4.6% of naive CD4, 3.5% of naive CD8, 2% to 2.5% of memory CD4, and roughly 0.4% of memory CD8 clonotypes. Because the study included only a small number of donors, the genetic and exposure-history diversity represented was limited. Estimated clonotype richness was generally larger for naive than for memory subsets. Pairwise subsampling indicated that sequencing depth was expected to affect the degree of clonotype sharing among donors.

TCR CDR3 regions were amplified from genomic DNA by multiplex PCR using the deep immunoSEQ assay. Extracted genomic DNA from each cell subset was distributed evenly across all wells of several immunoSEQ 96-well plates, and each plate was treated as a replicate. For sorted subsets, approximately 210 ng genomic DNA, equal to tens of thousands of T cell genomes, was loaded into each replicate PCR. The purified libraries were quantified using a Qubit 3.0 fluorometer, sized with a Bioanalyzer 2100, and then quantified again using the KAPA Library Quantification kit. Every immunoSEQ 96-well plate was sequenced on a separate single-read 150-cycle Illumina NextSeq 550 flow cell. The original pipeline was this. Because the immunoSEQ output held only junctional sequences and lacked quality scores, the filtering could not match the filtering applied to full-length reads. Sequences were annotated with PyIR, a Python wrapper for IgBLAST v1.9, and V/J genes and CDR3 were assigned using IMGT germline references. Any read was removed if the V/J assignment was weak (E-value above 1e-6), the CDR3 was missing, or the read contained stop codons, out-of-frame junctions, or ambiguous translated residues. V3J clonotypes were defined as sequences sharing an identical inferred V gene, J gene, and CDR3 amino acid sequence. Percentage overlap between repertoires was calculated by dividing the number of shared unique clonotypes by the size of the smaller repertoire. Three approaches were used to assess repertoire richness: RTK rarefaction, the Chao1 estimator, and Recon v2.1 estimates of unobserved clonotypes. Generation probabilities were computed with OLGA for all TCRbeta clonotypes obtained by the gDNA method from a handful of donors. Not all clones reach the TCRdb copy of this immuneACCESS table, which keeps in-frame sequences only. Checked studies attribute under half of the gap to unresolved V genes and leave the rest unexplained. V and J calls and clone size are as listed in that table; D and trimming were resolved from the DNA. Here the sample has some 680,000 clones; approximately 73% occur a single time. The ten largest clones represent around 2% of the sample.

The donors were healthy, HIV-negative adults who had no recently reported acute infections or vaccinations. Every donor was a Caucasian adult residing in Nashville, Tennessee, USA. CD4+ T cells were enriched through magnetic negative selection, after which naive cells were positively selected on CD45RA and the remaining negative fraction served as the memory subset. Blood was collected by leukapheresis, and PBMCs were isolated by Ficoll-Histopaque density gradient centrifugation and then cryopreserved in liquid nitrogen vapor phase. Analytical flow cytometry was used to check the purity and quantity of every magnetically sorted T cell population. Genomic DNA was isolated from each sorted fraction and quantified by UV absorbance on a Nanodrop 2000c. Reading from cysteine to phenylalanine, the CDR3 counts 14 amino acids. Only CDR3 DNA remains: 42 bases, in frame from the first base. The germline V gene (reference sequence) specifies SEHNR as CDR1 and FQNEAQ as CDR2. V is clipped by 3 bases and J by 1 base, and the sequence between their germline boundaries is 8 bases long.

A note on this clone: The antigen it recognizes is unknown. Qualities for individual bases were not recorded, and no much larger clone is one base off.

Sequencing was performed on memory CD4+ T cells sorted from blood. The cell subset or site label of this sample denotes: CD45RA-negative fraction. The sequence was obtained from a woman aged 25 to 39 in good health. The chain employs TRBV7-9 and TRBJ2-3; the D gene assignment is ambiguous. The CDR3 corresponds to CASSFGGGTDTQYF. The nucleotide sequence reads TGTGCCAGCAGCTTCGGCGGAGGCACAGATACGCAGTATTTT.